This T cell receptor beta chain was observed in a study of T cell responses to AZD1222 COVID-19 vaccine. The data were produced by immunoSEQ multiplex PCR, yet TCRdb's version contains in-frame clones alone and is incomplete. The data hold 100,000 to 130,000 clones, with around nine tenths observed a single time. The starting material was peripheral blood, obtained 28 days after the second AZD1222 dose. The receptor's source is an adult who received the AZD1222 COVID-19 vaccine.

CDR3 in amino acids: CASSTGLEETQYF. CDR3 bases: TGTGCCAGCAGCACAGGGCTTGAAGAGACCCAGTACTTC. The chain is built from TRBV28 and TRBJ2-5; D is possibly TRBD1 (6 bases). The CDR3 loop spans 13 amino acids. Germline V gene lookup returns CDR1 MDHEN and CDR2 SYDVKM. Trimming cost V 6 bases and J 3 bases, with 11 bases left between them.